This T cell receptor (beta chain) was identified in a study of blood T cells in healthy people across ages. General study results and limits: TCR beta diversity per million T cells fell roughly linearly with age. When one million T cells were used, diversity estimates were thought to be underestimates. Long-lived donors had more naive CD4+ cells and higher diversity than aged donors.

This clonotype appeared a few times. Its antigen remains unidentified. This CDR3 is built from 15 residues. The V segment lost 4 bases and the J segment 6 bases; nucleotides outside the gene matches: 9. The germline V gene encodes CDR1 MNHEY and CDR2 SMNVEV (reference sequence). Primed by a sample-barcoded 5' primer and a J-beta primer mix, a second PCR proceeded for roughly 7 to 12 cycles. The template-switch adaptor, which had 12 random nucleotides, put a tag on each cDNA molecule. TCRdb itself ran the 5' RACE reads through MiXCR, one entry per CDR3 protein. The sample comprises 1.5 million to 2 million distinct CDR3 sequences, approximately 50% of which are singletons, and over 2% rests with the top ten.

The V call is TRBV27, the J call TRBJ2-3, with 8 positions matching TRBD2. The sequence derives from a woman aged 40 to 50 in good health. Material for sequencing was blood. CDR3 DNA: TGTGCCAGCAGTTCCCAGCGGGAGCTTTCTGATACGCAGTATTTT. It codes for CASSSQRELSDTQYF.